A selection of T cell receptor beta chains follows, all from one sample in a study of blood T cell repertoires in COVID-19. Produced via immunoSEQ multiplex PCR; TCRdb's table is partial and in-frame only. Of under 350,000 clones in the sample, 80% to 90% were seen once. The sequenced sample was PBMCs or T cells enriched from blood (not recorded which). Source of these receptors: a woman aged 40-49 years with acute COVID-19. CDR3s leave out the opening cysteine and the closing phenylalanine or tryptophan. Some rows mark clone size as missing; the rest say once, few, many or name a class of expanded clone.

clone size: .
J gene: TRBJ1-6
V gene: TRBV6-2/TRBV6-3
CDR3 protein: ASSYPGQGVGSPLH

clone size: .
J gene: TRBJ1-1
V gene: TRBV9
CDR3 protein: ASSVRGLNTEAF

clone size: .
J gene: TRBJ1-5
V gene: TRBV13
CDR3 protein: ASSLSDQGIRQPQH

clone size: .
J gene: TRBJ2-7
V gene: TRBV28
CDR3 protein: ASQGFYEQY

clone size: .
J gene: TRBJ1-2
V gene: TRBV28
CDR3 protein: ASSTQGGGSYGYT

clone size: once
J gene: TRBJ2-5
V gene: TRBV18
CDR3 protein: ASSPREETQY

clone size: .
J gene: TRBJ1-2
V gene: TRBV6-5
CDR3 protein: ASGTRDREGYT

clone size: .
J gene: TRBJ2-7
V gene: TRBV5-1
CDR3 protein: ASSKDRDEQY

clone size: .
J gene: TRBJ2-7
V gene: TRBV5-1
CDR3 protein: ASSSGTARTYEQY

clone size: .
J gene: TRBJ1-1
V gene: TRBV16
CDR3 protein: ASSQLEGTNTEAF

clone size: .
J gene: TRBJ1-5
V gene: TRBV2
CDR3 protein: ATRGGKGLQPQH

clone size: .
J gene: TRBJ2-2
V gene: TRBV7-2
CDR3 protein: ASSGKRDTGELF

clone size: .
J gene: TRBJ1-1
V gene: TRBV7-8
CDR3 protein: ASSSRLQTNTEAF

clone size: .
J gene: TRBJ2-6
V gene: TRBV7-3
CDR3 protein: ASSFHRGTLSGANVLT

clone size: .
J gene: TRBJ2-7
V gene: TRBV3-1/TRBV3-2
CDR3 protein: ASSQGSSYEQY

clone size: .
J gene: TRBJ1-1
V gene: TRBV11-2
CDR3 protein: ASSVGQLNTEAF

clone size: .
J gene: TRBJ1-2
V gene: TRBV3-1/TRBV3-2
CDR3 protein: ASSQGQTGTYGYT

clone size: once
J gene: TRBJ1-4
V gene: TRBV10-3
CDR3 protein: AISGGGQGPEKLF

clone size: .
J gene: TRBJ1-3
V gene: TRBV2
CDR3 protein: ASSENIGTGGIILSGNTIY

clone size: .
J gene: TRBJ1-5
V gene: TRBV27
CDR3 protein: ASSPGTGHNQPQH

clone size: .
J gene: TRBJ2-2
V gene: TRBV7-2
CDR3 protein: ASSPSLTGGLNTGELF

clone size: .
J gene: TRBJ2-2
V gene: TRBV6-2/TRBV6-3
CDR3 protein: ASSRRGSGRSTGELF

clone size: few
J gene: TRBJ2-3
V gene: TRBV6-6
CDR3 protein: ATRRLAGRSNTDTQY

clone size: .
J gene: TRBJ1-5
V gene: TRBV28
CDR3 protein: ASSSPVGRAGYSNQPQH

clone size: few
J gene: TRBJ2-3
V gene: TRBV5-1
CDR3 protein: ASFPGTGEIDTQY

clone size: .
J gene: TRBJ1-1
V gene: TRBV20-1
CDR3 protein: SAGHRGQGF

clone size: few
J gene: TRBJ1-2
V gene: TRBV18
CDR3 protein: ASSPSGNNYGYT

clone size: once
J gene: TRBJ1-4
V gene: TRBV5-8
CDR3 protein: ASSLQGDPREKLF

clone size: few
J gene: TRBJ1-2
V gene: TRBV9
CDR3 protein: ASSVVAEANYGYT

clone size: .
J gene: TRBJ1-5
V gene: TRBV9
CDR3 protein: ASSVKGEVFQPQH

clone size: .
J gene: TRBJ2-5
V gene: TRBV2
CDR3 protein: ASSVGAGSGETQY

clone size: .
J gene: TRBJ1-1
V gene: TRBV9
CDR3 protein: ASSHRMGTWNMNTEAF

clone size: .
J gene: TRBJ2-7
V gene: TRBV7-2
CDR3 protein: ATTRTGDGYEQY

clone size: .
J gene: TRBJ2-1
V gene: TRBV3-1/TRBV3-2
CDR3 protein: ASSRQPGTTEQF

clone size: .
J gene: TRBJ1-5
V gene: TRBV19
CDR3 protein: ASSIGWGDQPQH

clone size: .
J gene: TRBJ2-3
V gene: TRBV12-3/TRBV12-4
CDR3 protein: ASSPQGRDTQY

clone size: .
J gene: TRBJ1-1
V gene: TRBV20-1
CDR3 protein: SASLVRDRGQAF

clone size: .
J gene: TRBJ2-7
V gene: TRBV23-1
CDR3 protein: ASSQRGRMDYEQY